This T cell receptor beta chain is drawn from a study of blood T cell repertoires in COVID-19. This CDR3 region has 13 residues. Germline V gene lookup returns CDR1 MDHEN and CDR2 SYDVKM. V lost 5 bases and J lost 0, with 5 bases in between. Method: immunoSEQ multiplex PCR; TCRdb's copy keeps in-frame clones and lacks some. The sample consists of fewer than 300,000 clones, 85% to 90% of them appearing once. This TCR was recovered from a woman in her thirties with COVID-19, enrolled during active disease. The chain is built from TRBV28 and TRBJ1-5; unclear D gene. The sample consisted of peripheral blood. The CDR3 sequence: CASSPYSNQPQHF. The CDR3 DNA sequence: TGTGCCAGCAGTCCGTATAGCAATCAGCCCCAGCATTTT. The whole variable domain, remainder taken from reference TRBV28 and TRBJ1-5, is DVKVTQSSRYLVKRTGEKVFLECVQDMDHENMFWYRQDPGLGLRLIYFSYDVKMKEKGDIPEGYSVSREKKERFSLILESASTNQTSMYLCASSPYSNQPQHFGDGTRLSIL.